This T cell receptor beta chain was profiled in a study of T cells in Graves' hyperthyroidism and ophthalmopathy. Amplified TCR beta CDR3 regions derived from RNA transcripts. In the first-round RT-PCR of the TCR CDR3, the HTBI primer set was used. Each CDR3 protein gets one entry after TCRdb re-called the multiplex PCR reads with MiXCR. The table lists hundreds of thousands of distinct CDR3 sequences, 14% of them singletons. Uncontrolled infection, other autoimmune disease, pregnancy or lactation disqualified patients from enrolment. Many counts were recorded for this clonotype. Germline-derived CDR1 and CDR2 are MDHEN and SYDVKM. The V end lost 6 bases, the J end lost 6 bases, and 21 bases lay between the germline ends. The CDR3 is made up of 15 amino acids.

The sequenced sample consisted of blood. This receptor was obtained from a woman aged 40 to 50 with Graves' hyperthyroidism. V and J are TRBV28 and TRBJ2-7; no reliable D call. CDR3 DNA: TGTGCCAGCAGCGACGGTAACTACCCCCTCCCCGAGCAGTACTTC. Translated: CASSDGNYPLPEQYF.